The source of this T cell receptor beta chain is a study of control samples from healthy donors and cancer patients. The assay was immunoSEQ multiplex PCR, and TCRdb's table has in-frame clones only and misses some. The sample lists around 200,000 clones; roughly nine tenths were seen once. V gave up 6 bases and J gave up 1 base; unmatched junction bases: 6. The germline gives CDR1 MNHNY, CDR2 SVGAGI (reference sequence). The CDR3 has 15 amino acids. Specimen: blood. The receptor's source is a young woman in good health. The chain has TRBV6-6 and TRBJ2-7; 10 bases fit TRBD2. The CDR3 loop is CASSRIAGGSYEQYF. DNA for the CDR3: TGTGCCAGCAGCCGAATAGCGGGAGGATCCTACGAGCAGTACTTC.